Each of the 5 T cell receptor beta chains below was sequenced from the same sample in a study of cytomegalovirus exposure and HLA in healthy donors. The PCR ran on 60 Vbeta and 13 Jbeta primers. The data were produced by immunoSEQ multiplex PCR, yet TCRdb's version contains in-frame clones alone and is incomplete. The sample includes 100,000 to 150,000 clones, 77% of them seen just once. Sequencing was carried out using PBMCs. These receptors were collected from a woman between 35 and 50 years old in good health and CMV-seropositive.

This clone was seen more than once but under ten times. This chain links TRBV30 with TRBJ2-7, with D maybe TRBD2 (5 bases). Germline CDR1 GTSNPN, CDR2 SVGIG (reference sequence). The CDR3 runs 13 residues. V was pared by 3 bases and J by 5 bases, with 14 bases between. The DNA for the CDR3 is TGTGCCTGGAGCCGAAACTCGGGGAACGAGCAGTACTTC. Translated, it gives CAWSRNSGNEQYF.

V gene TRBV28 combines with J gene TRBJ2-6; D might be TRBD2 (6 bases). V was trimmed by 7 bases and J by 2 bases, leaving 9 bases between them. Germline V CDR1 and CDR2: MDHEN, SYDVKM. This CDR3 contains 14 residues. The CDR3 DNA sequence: TGTGCCAGCACCTGGGGGGCTGGGGCCAACGTCCTGACTTTC. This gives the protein CASTWGAGANVLTF.

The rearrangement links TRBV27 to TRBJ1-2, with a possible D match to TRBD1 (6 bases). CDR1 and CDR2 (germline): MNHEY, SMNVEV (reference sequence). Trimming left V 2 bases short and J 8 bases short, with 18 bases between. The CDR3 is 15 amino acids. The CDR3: CASSLMGRGAGGYTF. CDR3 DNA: TGTGCCAGCAGTTTAATGGGCCGGGGGGCAGGCGGCTACACCTTC.

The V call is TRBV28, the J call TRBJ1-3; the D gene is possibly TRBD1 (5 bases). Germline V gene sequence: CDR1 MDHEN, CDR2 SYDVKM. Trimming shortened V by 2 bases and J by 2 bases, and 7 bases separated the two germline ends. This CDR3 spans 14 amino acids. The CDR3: CASSLVRAGNTIYF. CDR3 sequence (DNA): TGTGCCAGCAGTTTAGTCAGGGCTGGAAACACCATATATTTT.

The CDR3 loop reads CASSISTGGYTEAFF. The DNA for the CDR3 is TGTGCCAGTAGTATATCGACAGGGGGCTACACTGAAGCTTTCTTT. V and J are TRBV19 and TRBJ1-1, with 10 bases that match TRBD1. CDR3 length: 15 amino acids. Germline CDR1 LNHDA, CDR2 SQIVND (reference sequence). V shed 2 bases and J 3 bases; nucleotides not matched to a gene: 3.